The entry that follows covers one TCR beta chain sequence. Antigen unknown. The repertoire was sequenced with immunoSEQ multiplex PCR; TCRdb's copy has only in-frame clones and lacks some. The sample includes under 130,000 clones, roughly 93% of them seen just once. The ends were cut back, 5 bases at V and 9 bases at J, with 11 bases in the middle. The CDR3 sequence is 13 residues long. Germline CDR1 is MDHEN and CDR2 is SYDVKM. These data come from a study of graft-versus-host responses after intestinal transplantation. This material consisted of unstimulated CD8+ T cells sorted from spleen or lymph node cells, taken before intestinal transplant. This clonotype originated in a human donor who received an intestinal transplant. The chain couples TRBV28 to TRBJ1-6, with a weak D call TRBD1 (5 bases). The DNA for the CDR3 is TGTGCCAGCAGTCCCCGGGGGAGTTCACCCCTCCACTTT. Translating gives CASSPRGSSPLHF.